The 9 T cell receptor beta chains listed next were all sequenced from one sample in a study of control samples from healthy donors and cancer patients. Sequenced by immunoSEQ multiplex PCR; TCRdb stores in-frame clones only, minus some. Seen here are about 150,000 clones, more than 85% observed once, and the top ten hold around 2.5%. The sequencing sample was made of blood. Receptor source: a man aged 50 to 59 in good health.

The V and J genes are TRBV10-1 and TRBJ2-2, with 9 positions matching TRBD1. This CDR3 spans 15 amino acids. With V trimmed by 4 bases and J by 2 bases, 2 bases remained unmatched. Germline lookup yields CDR1 WNHNN and CDR2 SYGVQD (reference sequence). This CDR3 reads CASSVGQGNTGELFF. The CDR3 DNA is TGCGCCAGCAGTGTGGGACAGGGAAACACCGGGGAGCTGTTTTTT.

This chain joins TRBV10-3 and TRBJ2-1, with 16 bases lining up with TRBD2. J gave up 7 bases and V 5 bases, and 5 bases lay outside the gene matches. The CDR3 is 16 amino acids. Per germline, CDR1 ENHRY and CDR2 SYGVKD. CDR3 coding DNA: TGTGCCATCAGTCCGGGACTAGCGGGAGGGCCGAATGAGCAGTTCTTC. Amino acid sequence: CAISPGLAGGPNEQFF.

This rearrangement joins TRBV4-1 to TRBJ2-3; 14 nucleotides agree with TRBD2. Per the germline V gene, CDR1 is MGHRA and CDR2 is YSYEKL. The CDR3 contains 17 residues. The junction had 3 bases not matched to a gene; V was cut back by 0 bases and J by 4 bases. CDR3 coding DNA: TGCGCCAGCAGCCAAGAGACTAGCGGGAGGGGGGCAGATACGCAGTATTTT. It translates to CASSQETSGRGADTQYF.

The V gene is TRBV3-1 (or the pseudogene TRBV3-2), the J gene TRBJ2-1, with a weak D call TRBD2 (6 bases). With 2 bases removed from V and 4 bases from J, the gap between germline ends came to 9 bases. Germline CDR1 LGHDT, CDR2 YNNKEL (reference sequence). The CDR3 is 14 amino acids. The CDR3 region has the DNA TGTGCCAGCAGCCAAACTAGCCCTTACAATGAGCAGTTCTTC. Its protein is CASSQTSPYNEQFF.

The rearrangement links TRBV11-3 to TRBJ2-3; 8 bases agree with TRBD2. This CDR3 spans 15 amino acids. Germline CDR1 SGHNT, CDR2 YENEEA. J gave up 7 bases and V 2 bases, and 8 bases lay outside the gene matches. CDR3 in DNA: TGTGCCAGCAGCTTATTGGCGGGAGGCGCGTATACGCAGTATTTT. Protein product: CASSLLAGGAYTQYF.

The chain is built from TRBV14 and TRBJ2-4; 8 nucleotides match TRBD2. The CDR3 consists of 15 residues. Germline CDR1 reads SGHDN; CDR2 reads FVKESK. V was clipped by 1 base and J by 7 bases; unmatched bases: 6. CDR3 region: CASSQAGGTVNIQYF. The CDR3 DNA sequence: TGTGCCAGCAGCCAAGCGGGAGGGACGGTGAACATTCAGTACTTC.

J is TRBJ1-4 and V is TRBV18; D uncertain. This CDR3 has 13 amino acids. Germline CDR1 and CDR2: KGHSH and LQKENI. Trimming pared 6 bases from V and 8 bases from J, leaving 13 bases between. DNA for the CDR3: TGTGCCAGCTCCGTGATCGAGAGCGAAAAACTGTTTTTT. It codes for CASSVIESEKLFF.

The genes are TRBV7-9 and TRBJ2-2, with 10 positions matching TRBD2. Germline trimming cut 5 bases from V and 3 bases from J; bases unmatched to any gene: 3. CDR1 is SEHNR, CDR2 FQNEAQ, per germline (reference sequence). This CDR3 has 15 amino acids. The CDR3 sequence is CASSPGTSDTGELFF. The CDR3 DNA follows: TGTGCCAGCAGCCCCGGGACTAGCGACACCGGGGAGCTGTTTTTT.

DNA of the CDR3: TGTGCCAGTAGTATATCATCAGCGGGACTGAAGGACAATGAGCAGTTCTTC. It encodes CASSISSAGLKDNEQFF. V gene TRBV19 combines with J gene TRBJ2-1; 7 bases align to TRBD2. Losses at the gene ends were 2 bases for V and 5 bases for J; bases not matched to a gene: 12. The germline V gene has CDR1 LNHDA and CDR2 SQIVND (reference sequence). This CDR3 is 17 amino acids long.